This entry lists 26 T cell receptor beta chains sequenced from one sample in a study of identifying expanded T cells in peripheral blood. This table comes from immunoSEQ multiplex PCR, and its TCRdb copy is limited to in-frame clones, with some not included. This sample has tens of thousands of clones, with roughly 84% found just once. The sequenced sample was blood. The origin of the receptors is a person aged 18 to 70 in good health.

This chain uses TRBV2 with TRBJ1-2; D unclear. The V end lost 2 bases, the J end lost 10 bases, and 8 bases lay between the germline ends. This CDR3 contains 11 residues. Germline V CDR1 and CDR2: SNHLY, FYNNEI. This CDR3 is CASSETSLYTF. As DNA, the CDR3 is TGTGCCAGCAGTGAAACATCTCTCTACACCTTC.

The DNA for the CDR3 is TGTGCCAGCAGCTTAAACAGGGGAGGCGAGCAGTACTTC. This sequence encodes CASSLNRGGEQYF. The chain is built from TRBV7-2 and TRBJ2-7; TRBD1 is a possible D gene (7 bases). Germline V CDR1 and CDR2: SGHTA, FQGNSA. The CDR3 runs to 13 residues. Trimming left V 2 bases short and J 6 bases short, with 11 bases between.

This clone has only one observation. The genes are TRBV5-4 and TRBJ2-2; no definite D call. CDR1 and CDR2 from the germline V gene are SGHNT and YYREEE (reference sequence). V lost 4 bases and J lost 7, with 11 bases in between. The CDR3 has 13 residues. CDR3 loop: CASSPPLGGELFF. CDR3 nucleotide sequence: TGTGCCAGCAGCCCTCCCTTGGGCGGGGAGCTGTTTTTT. The full variable domain, with the rest looked up from reference TRBV5-4 and TRBJ2-2, is ETGVTQSPTHLIKTRGQQVTLRCSSQSGHNTVSWYQQALGQGPQFIFQYYREEENGRGNFPPRFSGLQFPNYSSELNVNALELDDSALYLCASSPPLGGELFFGEGSRLTVL.

The chain is built from TRBV19 and TRBJ1-5, with a possible D match to TRBD1 (5 bases). CDR1 LNHDA and CDR2 SQIVND come from the germline V gene (reference sequence). This CDR3 is 15 amino acids long. V was cut by 5 bases and J by 7 bases, with 18 bases left in between. The CDR3 is CASSPRVRRGQPQHF. As DNA, the CDR3 is TGTGCCAGTAGTCCGCGAGTCCGGCGGGGGCAGCCCCAGCATTTT.

The chain recombines TRBV6-5 with TRBJ2-7; 7 bases are a match to TRBD1. The CDR3 spans 12 residues. V gave up 8 bases and J gave up 1 base; unmatched junction bases: 2. Germline V gives CDR1 MNHEY, CDR2 SVGAGI. The CDR3 nucleotides read TGTGCCAGCCGGGACAGATCCTACGAGCAGTACTTC. It translates to CASRDRSYEQYF.

Only one count was recorded for this clone. The chain has TRBV9 and TRBJ2-2, with 9 bases that match TRBD1. The CDR3 length is 18 residues. Germline V gene data show CDR1 as SGDLS and CDR2 as YYNGEE. Unmatched junction bases numbered 11, after V lost 0 bases and J lost 5 bases. In DNA, the CDR3 is TGTGCCAGCAGCGTAGATCTAAACAGGGGGCTCAGGACCGGGGAGCTGTTTTTT. Translation: CASSVDLNRGLRTGELFF.

V and J are TRBV29-1 and TRBJ1-2, with TRBD1 as a possible D gene (6 bases). Per the germline V gene, CDR1 is SQVTM and CDR2 is ANQGSEA. The V and J ends lost 6 bases and 4 bases respectively, with 15 bases between them. The CDR3 is 13 amino acids. CDR3 in DNA: TGCAGCGTCGGGACACCGAGGGGCTATGGCTACACCTTC. This encodes CSVGTPRGYGYTF.

The gene calls are TRBV5-8 and TRBJ2-1; 8 bases align to TRBD1. Germline V CDR1 and CDR2: SGHTS, YDEGEE. After removal of 4 bases from V and 8 bases from J, the junction contained 20 bases not matched to a gene. This CDR3 comprises 18 residues. The CDR3 is CASSMTIQGGGRVDEQFF. DNA of the CDR3: TGTGCCAGCAGCATGACGATACAGGGGGGTGGAAGGGTCGATGAGCAGTTCTTC.

The chain joins TRBV9 to TRBJ2-3; 11 nucleotides agree with TRBD2. Germline-derived CDR1 and CDR2 are SGDLS and YYNGEE. The J segment lost 5 bases and the V segment lost 3 bases, leaving 5 bases of the junction unmatched. The CDR3 is 15 amino acids. As DNA, the CDR3 is TGTGCCAGCAGCGGAACCGGGACTAGCGGAGATACGCAGTATTTT. It is translated as CASSGTGTSGDTQYF. Supplemented by reference TRBV9 and TRBJ2-3, the full variable domain reads DSGVTQTPKHLITATGQRVTLRCSPRSGDLSVYWYQQSLDQGLQFLIQYYNGEERAKGNILERFSAQQFPDLHSELNLSSLELGDSALYFCASSGTGTSGDTQYFGPGTRLTVL.

The CDR3 nucleotides are TGCGCCAGCAGCGAGGGACAGGGGTTCGGTGAGCAGTTCTTC. This sequence encodes CASSEGQGFGEQFF. The gene calls are TRBV5-1 and TRBJ2-1; 10 bases fit TRBD1. Germline CDR1 SGHRS, CDR2 YFSETQ. This CDR3 is 14 amino acids long. Trimming removed 4 bases from V and 9 bases from J; junction bases left unmatched: 7. Supplemented by reference TRBV5-1 and TRBJ2-1, the full variable domain reads KAGVTQTPRYLIKTRGQQVTLSCSPISGHRSVSWYQQTPGQGLQFLFEYFSETQRNKGNFPGRFSGRQFSNSRSEMNVSTLELGDSALYLCASSEGQGFGEQFFGPGTRLTVL.

The genes are TRBV6-1 and TRBJ1-5; TRBD1 might be the D (6 bases). The V and J ends lost 11 bases and 0 bases respectively, with 17 bases between them. The CDR3 spans 15 residues. The germline gives CDR1 MNHNS, CDR2 SASEGT. The CDR3 loop reads CAVGGTPDSNQPQHF. In DNA, the CDR3 is TGTGCCGTGGGAGGGACACCTGATAGCAATCAGCCCCAGCATTTT.

This clone showed up just once. The chain uses TRBV5-4 and TRBJ2-7, with D tentatively TRBD2 (5 bases). The CDR3 loop spans 13 amino acids. Germline-derived CDR1 and CDR2 are SGHNT and YYREEE (reference sequence). Trimming pared 1 base from V and 4 bases from J, leaving 9 bases between. The CDR3 protein is CASSLPAGYEQYF. DNA for the CDR3: TGTGCCAGCAGCTTGCCCGCGGGTTACGAGCAGTACTTC.

The chain links TRBV7-9 to TRBJ2-7, with TRBD2 matching over 10 bases. Germline lookup yields CDR1 SEHNR and CDR2 FQNEAQ (reference sequence). This CDR3 has 15 amino acids. Germline trimming cut 0 bases from V and 6 bases from J; bases unmatched to any gene: 5. The CDR3 loop is CASSLALGLAIEQYF. CDR3 in DNA: TGTGCCAGCAGCTTAGCCTTGGGACTAGCGATCGAGCAGTACTTC.

This clone appeared once. J is TRBJ1-2 and V is TRBV7-6, with D uncertain. The CDR3 runs to 14 residues. From germline, CDR1 is SGHVS and CDR2 FNYEAQ. Trimming cost V 5 bases and J 7 bases, with 17 bases left between them. This CDR3 reads CASSPYPRVSGYTF. The CDR3 DNA reads TGTGCCAGCAGCCCCTACCCACGGGTTAGTGGCTACACCTTC.

V gene TRBV4-3 combines with J gene TRBJ1-6, with unresolved D. Trimming removed 0 bases from V and 0 bases from J, with 18 bases in between. CDR1 is LGHNA, CDR2 YSLEER, per germline. The CDR3 spans 20 residues. CDR3 DNA sequence: TGCGCCAGCAGCCAAGATGTGACTGCTGCGGGTAGCTCCTATAATTCACCCCTCCACTTT. It specifies CASSQDVTAAGSSYNSPLHF.

The chain carries TRBV5-1 and TRBJ2-7; TRBD1 is a possible D gene (6 bases). V dropped 1 base and J dropped 2 bases, with 22 bases sitting between them. The CDR3 is 18 residues long. Germline loops: CDR1 SGHRS, CDR2 YFSETQ. CDR3 in amino acids: CASSLSLPGQFTAYEQYF. CDR3 in DNA: TGCGCCAGCAGCTTGTCCCTCCCGGGACAATTTACAGCCTACGAGCAGTACTTC.

The gene calls are TRBV5-4 and TRBJ1-1; D is unresolved. The V end was cut by 0 bases, the J end by 1 base, with 19 bases between. The CDR3 is 18 amino acids. Germline values: CDR1 SGHNT, CDR2 YYREEE (reference sequence). Here the CDR3 DNA reads TGTGCCAGCAGCTTGGGGTTCCGGAGCAGGAGATGGAACACTGAAGCTTTCTTT. This translates into CASSLGFRSRRWNTEAFF.

The chain employs TRBV30 and TRBJ1-6; no reliable D call. Trimming removed 7 bases at V and 0 bases at J, with 10 bases between. The CDR3 spans 14 residues. Germline CDR1 and CDR2: GTSNPN and SVGIG (reference sequence). The CDR3 spells CASTPSSYNSPLHF. CDR3 nucleotides: TGTGCCTCGACTCCGAGCTCCTATAATTCACCCCTCCACTTT.

The gene calls are TRBV4-3 and TRBJ2-5, with 9 bases aligning to TRBD1. The CDR3 is 16 residues long. Trimming took 0 bases from V and 4 from J; bases not matched to a gene: 6. CDR1 and CDR2 from the germline V gene are LGHNA and YSLEER. The CDR3, as DNA: TGCGCCAGCAGCCAAGAATCCCGACAGGGGGTAGAGACCCAGTACTTC. Translating gives CASSQESRQGVETQYF.

This chain's CDR3 is CASSQDYRGTIYEQYF. Here the CDR3 DNA reads TGCGCCAGCAGCCAAGACTATCGAGGGACCATCTACGAGCAGTACTTC. The chain couples TRBV4-1 to TRBJ2-7; the D call may be TRBD1 or TRBD2 (5 bases each). CDR3 length: 16 amino acids. CDR1 MGHRA and CDR2 YSYEKL come from the germline V gene. The V end was cut by 0 bases, the J end by 3 bases, with 15 bases between.

With respect to this clone: A junction boundary mismatches the germline segment, possibly from a read error. The V gene is TRBV13, the J gene TRBJ1-5, with D perhaps matching TRBD1 (6 bases). The CDR3 has 13 residues. Germline V gives CDR1 PRHDT, CDR2 FYEKMQ (reference sequence). The CDR3 region is CASSLGLQGTPYF. The CDR3 bases are TGTGCCAGCAGCTTGGGACTCCAGGGGACACCCTATTTT.

V and J are TRBV7-8 and TRBJ2-1; 11 nucleotides agree with TRBD2. The germline V gene has CDR1 SGHVS and CDR2 FQNEAQ. This CDR3 comprises 19 residues. V lost 7 bases to trimming and J lost 7 bases; unmatched junction nucleotides: 21. The CDR3 bases are TGTGCCAGCACCTCCTCCCGGTCTAGCGGGGGGAGCTTGGGAAATGAGCAGTTCTTC. Amino acid sequence: CASTSSRSSGGSLGNEQFF.

This clone has more than one count but fewer than ten. J is TRBJ1-6 and V is TRBV6-5; 7 positions agree with TRBD1. V lost 2 bases and J lost 6; bases outside the gene matches: 7. The CDR3 contains 16 residues. The germline V gene has CDR1 MNHEY and CDR2 SVGAGI. The CDR3 nucleotides read TGTGCCAGCAGTTACCTCCTCTGGGACAGTAATTCACCCCTCCACTTT. It codes for CASSYLLWDSNSPLHF.

The V gene is TRBV29-1, the J gene TRBJ1-2; D is perhaps TRBD1 (5 bases). V lost 8 bases, J lost 0 bases, and 10 bases lay in between. The CDR3 covers 12 residues. CDR1 SQVTM and CDR2 ANQGSEA come from the germline V gene. The CDR3 here is CSSRGANYGYTF. In DNA, the CDR3 is TGCAGCTCTAGGGGAGCTAACTATGGCTACACCTTC.

The chain recombines TRBV5-1 with TRBJ2-3; D ambiguous. Germline-derived CDR1 and CDR2 are SGHRS and YFSETQ. V was cut by 4 bases and J by 2 bases, with 11 bases left in between. This CDR3 contains 14 residues. In DNA form, the CDR3 reads TGCGCCAGCAGCCCCTTGAATCCCACAGATACGCAGTATTTT. Encoded protein: CASSPLNPTDTQYF.

V is TRBV30 and J is TRBJ1-5; unclear D gene. Germline V gene lookup returns CDR1 GTSNPN and CDR2 SVGIG (reference sequence). The CDR3 runs to 14 residues. V lost 0 bases to trimming and J lost 5 bases, with 11 bases between them. The CDR3 DNA follows: TGTGCCTGGAGTGTAACGGGTATGGATCAGCCCCAGCATTTT. It translates to CAWSVTGMDQPQHF.